This T cell receptor (beta chain) was recorded in a study of shared clonotypes between healthy human individuals. J was trimmed by 4 bases and V by 4 bases; bases with no gene match: 3. In germline, CDR1 is SQVTM, CDR2 ANQGSEA. The CDR3 consists of 12 residues. Comment on this clone: The sample carries other DNA sequences with the same CDR3.

Repertoires were generated with immunoSEQ multiplex PCR, while TCRdb's copy carries only in-frame clones and drops some. Among around 2.5 million clones listed, over 85% were seen once. This TCR came from a man between 18 and 35 years old in good health. Some clones in this sample may be carry-over from other donors' samples. The chain combines TRBV29-1 with TRBJ1-2; 7 nucleotides agree with TRBD1. Sequencing was carried out using naive CD4+ T cells from PBMCs. Subset: CD45RA+ positively selected. The CDR3 protein is CSVGQGGYGYTF. The CDR3 DNA reads TGCAGCGTTGGTCAGGGGGGCTATGGCTACACCTTC.